This is a list of T cell receptor beta chains from one sample in a study of blood T cell repertoires in COVID-19. TCRdb's table, derived via immunoSEQ multiplex PCR, lists solely in-frame clones and lacks some. The table has some 100,000 clones, 85% to 95% seen once. The sequenced material came from peripheral blood. The receptors stem from a woman aged 60-75 years with active COVID-19. The CDR3 runs from the conserved cysteine through the conserved F or W. Fields, in order: V gene, J gene, D gene, clone size, CDR3 DNA, CDR3 protein. The D gene is left open where the match is weak. Size is omitted from some rows. Given values are once, few, many or a class for expanded clones.

>TRBV30|TRBJ1-1|NA|NA
TGTGCCTGGAGTTCCGACACTGAAGCTTTCTTT
CAWSSDTEAFF
>TRBV2|TRBJ2-1|TRBD1|NA
TGTGCCAGCAGTGAAGGGCAGGGGGTAAGATTGAACAATGAGCAGTTCTTC
CASSEGQGVRLNNEQFF
>TRBV5-8|TRBJ2-1|NA|once
TGTGCCAGCAGCTTGGCCAGAGGAGGTGAGCAGTTCTTC
CASSLARGGEQFF
>TRBV5-4|TRBJ1-6|NA|NA
TGTGCCAGCAGCCCTGGGGGGGGGAGCTCCTATAATTCACCCCTCCACTTT
CASSPGGGSSYNSPLHF
>TRBV7-2|TRBJ2-4|NA|NA
TGTGCCAGCAGCTTAGCTTCGGGAACGATCAAAAACATTCAGTACTTC
CASSLASGTIKNIQYF
>TRBV28|TRBJ1-1|NA|NA
TGTGCCAGCAGTTTAATAGTCACTGAAGCTTTCTTT
CASSLIVTEAFF
>TRBV28|TRBJ1-5|NA|NA
TGTGCCAGCAGGGCAGAATCATTTAGCAATCAGCCCCAGCATTTT
CASRAESFSNQPQHF
>TRBV19|TRBJ2-4|NA|NA
TGTGCCAGTAGTATTGGCAGGGTTGGAAACATTCAGTACTTC
CASSIGRVGNIQYF
>TRBV19|TRBJ1-1|NA|NA
TGTGCCAGTAGTACTCCACGGACAGCCTTACTGAACACTGAAGCTTTCTTT
CASSTPRTALLNTEAFF
>TRBV21-1|TRBJ1-1|NA|NA
TGTGCCAGCAGCACCACCGGACAGGTTGGGAACACTGAAGCTTTCTTT
CASSTTGQVGNTEAFF
>TRBV7-2|TRBJ1-2|NA|NA
TGTGCCAGCAGCTTAACCTACAGGGTTGACTATGGCTACACCTTC
CASSLTYRVDYGYTF
>TRBV30|TRBJ2-2|TRBD2|once
TGTGCCTGGAGGGAAGCGGGAGGCGCTATGGGGGAGCTGTTTTTT
CAWREAGGAMGELFF
>TRBV19|TRBJ1-2|NA|NA
TGTGCCAGTAGTACCCTGGGGAGGAGCGATGGCTACACCTTC
CASSTLGRSDGYTF
>TRBV6-2/TRBV6-3|TRBJ1-1|TRBD1|NA
TGTGCCAGCAGTCCAGGACAGGGGAAGGATGAAGCTTTCTTT
CASSPGQGKDEAFF
>TRBV12-5|TRBJ2-2|TRBD2|NA
TGTGCTAGTGGTCAGGGACTAGCGGGAGGTTTAGGGGAGCTGTTTTTT
CASGQGLAGGLGELFF
>TRBV3-1/TRBV3-2|TRBJ2-2|NA|NA
TGTGCCAGCAGCCTTCGCCGGCAGGGCACCGGGGAGCTGTTTTTT
CASSLRRQGTGELFF
>TRBV3-1/TRBV3-2|TRBJ1-5|NA|NA
TGTGCCAGCAGCCAAGATTTTGGGCTTGGCAATCAGCCCCAGCATTTT
CASSQDFGLGNQPQHF
>TRBV25-1|TRBJ2-3|TRBD1|NA
TGTGCCAGCAGTGAATTGGACAGGTCCACAGATACGCAGTATTTT
CASSELDRSTDTQYF
>TRBV7-2|TRBJ2-7|NA|NA
TGTGCCAGCAGCTCGGGGGACCTCTCCTACGAGCAGTACTTC
CASSSGDLSYEQYF
>TRBV4-1|TRBJ2-1|NA|NA
TGCGCCAGCAGCCTAGAGGGCGGGGGCCTCAATGAGCAGTTCTTC
CASSLEGGGLNEQFF
>TRBV18|TRBJ1-2|TRBD1|NA
TGTGCCAGCTCATCAGACAGGGATGGCTACACCTTC
CASSSDRDGYTF
>TRBV28|TRBJ2-1|TRBD1|NA
TGCGCCAGCAGGTTTCGACAGGGGTGGAATGAGCAGTTCTTC
CASRFRQGWNEQFF
>TRBV10-3|TRBJ2-3|NA|NA
TGTGCCATCAGTGAATCCGGGTTAGATACGCAGTATTTT
CAISESGLDTQYF